This T cell receptor beta chain was sequenced in a study of response to subunit inactivated influenza vaccine (dated by TCRdb to 2017 to 2018). Regarding the research as a whole: To follow how T cells responded to a trivalent subunit inactivated influenza vaccine, the researchers relied on deep quantitative profiling of the T cell receptor repertoire.

Study-wide findings and limitations: According to the authors, only a limited number of new T cells may be recruited by each seasonal influenza vaccination.

Libraries were constructed by RT-PCR. Sequencing was carried out with an Illumina HiSeq 2500. TCRdb itself trimmed the public reads at Q25 with fastp, ran MiXCR and retained productive beta chains. Each entry merges the rows of one CDR3 protein and shows their most common DNA and genes. The sample table holds approximately 490,000 distinct CDR3 sequences, of which 7.2% were seen once. Jointly, the top ten make up 13% of the sample. The germline V gene (reference sequence) yields SGHAT for CDR1 and FQDESV for CDR2. Cut back by 5 bases and 3 bases, the V and J ends lie 11 bases apart. The CDR3 has 13 amino acids, counting the end cysteine and phenylalanine. CDR3 DNA only is kept here, 39 bases in frame from base 1. This clonotype was seen a few times. Its specific antigen is unknown. It has no much larger one-base neighbor in the sample; base qualities were not kept.

This clonotype was obtained from a man aged 50-75 years who received an inactivated influenza vaccine. Donor details come from another sample of the same person, matched by shared clones. The source was PBMCs from blood, collected around 25 months after vaccination. Recombination joined TRBV11-1 with TRBJ2-7, with the D gene uncertain. The CDR3 region: CASSRTEIYEQYF. The DNA sequence is given as TGTGCCAGCAGCCGGACCGAAATCTACGAGCAGTACTTC.